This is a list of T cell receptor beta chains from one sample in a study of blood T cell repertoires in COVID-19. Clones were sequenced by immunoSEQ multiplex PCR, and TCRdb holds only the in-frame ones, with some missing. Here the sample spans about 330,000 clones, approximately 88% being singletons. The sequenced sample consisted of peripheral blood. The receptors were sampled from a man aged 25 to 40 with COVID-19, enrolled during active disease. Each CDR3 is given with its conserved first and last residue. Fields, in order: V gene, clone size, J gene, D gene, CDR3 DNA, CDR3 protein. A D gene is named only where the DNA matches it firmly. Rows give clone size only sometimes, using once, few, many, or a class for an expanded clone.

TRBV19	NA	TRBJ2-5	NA	TGTGCCAGTAGTAACCAGGGCCAAGAGACCCAGTACTTC	CASSNQGQETQYF
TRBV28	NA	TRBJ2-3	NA	TGTGCCAGCAGTTTATTCCAACAGATCACAGATACGCAGTATTTT	CASSLFQQITDTQYF
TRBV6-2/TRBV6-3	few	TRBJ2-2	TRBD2	TGTGCCAGTAGCCACAAGGGAGGGAGGGGCACCGGGGAGCTGTTTTTT	CASSHKGGRGTGELFF
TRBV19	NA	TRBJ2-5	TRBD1	TGTGCCAGTAGTAAACAGGGGAAAGAGACCCAGTACTTC	CASSKQGKETQYF
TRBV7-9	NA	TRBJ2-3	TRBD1	TGTGCCAGCAGCTTCGGGCCGACAGGGTTCAGCGCAGATACGCAGTATTTT	CASSFGPTGFSADTQYF
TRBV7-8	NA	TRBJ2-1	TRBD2	TGTGCCAGCAGCCCGTTGGGGGAGGGCGGTTTGGATGAGCAGTTCTTC	CASSPLGEGGLDEQFF
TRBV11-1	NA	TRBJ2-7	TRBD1	TGTGCCAGCAGCCCCGACAGGGGGCGCGAGCAGTACTTC	CASSPDRGREQYF
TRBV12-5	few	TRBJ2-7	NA	TGTGCTAGTGGTTTGTTATACAGACCCGAGACCGGCTACGAGCAGTACTTC	CASGLLYRPETGYEQYF
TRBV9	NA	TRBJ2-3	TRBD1	TGTGCCAGCAGCGTAGGGTTCAGGGGGCCCCCCACAGATACGCAGTATTTT	CASSVGFRGPPTDTQYF
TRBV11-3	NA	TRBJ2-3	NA	TGTGCCAGCAGCTCTGGGGTCCTAGGGGCCCCAGATACGCAGTATTTT	CASSSGVLGAPDTQYF
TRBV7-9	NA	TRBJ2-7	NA	TGTGCCAGCAGCTCCCGGGAAAGGAGAGAGCAGTACTTC	CASSSRERREQYF
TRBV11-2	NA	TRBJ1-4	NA	TGTGCCAGCAGCTTAGGGCAGATAAATGAAAAACTGTTTTTT	CASSLGQINEKLFF
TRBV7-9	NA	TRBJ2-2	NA	TGTGCCAGTCTTCGGGGCACCGGGGAGCTGTTTTTT	CASLRGTGELFF
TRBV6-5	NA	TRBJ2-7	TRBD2	TGTGCCAGCAGTTACCTCGGGGGGGGCGGCTCCTACGAGCAGTACTTC	CASSYLGGGGSYEQYF
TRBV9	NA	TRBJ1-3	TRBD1	TGTGCCAGCAGCCCCCGAGGGGGACAGGACTCTGGAAACACCATATATTTT	CASSPRGGQDSGNTIYF
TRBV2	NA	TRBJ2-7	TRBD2	TGTGCCAGCAGCCGTTGGACTAGCGGAACCCCTGAGCAGTACTTC	CASSRWTSGTPEQYF
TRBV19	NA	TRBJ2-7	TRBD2	TGTGCCAGTAGTCTAGTACCCGGGAGGACGGAGCAGTACTTC	CASSLVPGRTEQYF
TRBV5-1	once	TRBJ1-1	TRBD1	TGCGCCAGCAGCTCCGGACAGGGGGCTTCTGAAGCTTTCTTT	CASSSGQGASEAFF
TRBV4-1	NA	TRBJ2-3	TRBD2	TGCGCCAGCAGCCACCTAAGCGGGGGGGCCACAGATACGCAGTATTTT	CASSHLSGGATDTQYF
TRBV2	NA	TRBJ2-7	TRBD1	TGTGCCAGCATCCCGACAGGGTTTACGTACGAGCAGTACTTC	CASIPTGFTYEQYF
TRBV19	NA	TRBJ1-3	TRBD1	TGTGCCAGTAGGAGCTGGACAGGGGATGGAAACACCATATATTTT	CASRSWTGDGNTIYF
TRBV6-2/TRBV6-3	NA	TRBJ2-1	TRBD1	TGTGCCAGCAGTTATCAGGGGGCCATGGATGAGCAGTTCTTC	CASSYQGAMDEQFF
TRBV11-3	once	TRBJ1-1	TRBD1	TGTGCCAGCAGCTTAAGGGGGCGCGGGACTGAAGCTTTCTTT	CASSLRGRGTEAFF
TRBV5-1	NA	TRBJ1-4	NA	TGCGCCAGCCGGCAGGGGAGTGAAAAACTGTTTTTT	CASRQGSEKLFF
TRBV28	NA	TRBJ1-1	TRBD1	TGTGCCAGCAGCCCCGGACAGGGTACTGAAGCTTTCTTT	CASSPGQGTEAFF
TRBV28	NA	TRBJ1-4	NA	TGTGCCAGCAGTTTCGAACAGTCGGAAAAACTGTTTTTT	CASSFEQSEKLFF
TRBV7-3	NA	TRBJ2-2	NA	TGTGCCAGCAGCTTAGGAGCGGGGAACACCGGGGAGCTGTTTTTT	CASSLGAGNTGELFF
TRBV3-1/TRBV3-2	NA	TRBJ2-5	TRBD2	TGTGCCAGCAGCCAAGTCCGGGCTAGCGGGCAAGAGACCCAGTACTTC	CASSQVRASGQETQYF
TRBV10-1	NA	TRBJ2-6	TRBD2	TGCGCCAGCAGTGAGTCGAGGGTGGCTAGCGGGAAACAAAAAGTTTCTGGGGCCAACGTCCTGACTTTC	CASSESRVASGKQKVSGANVLTF
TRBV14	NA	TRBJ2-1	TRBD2	TGTGCCAGCAGCCAAGGGGTAGCGGGGGGGCCGTGGAATGAGCAGTTCTTC	CASSQGVAGGPWNEQFF
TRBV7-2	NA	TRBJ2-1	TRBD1	TGTGCCAGCAGCAAAATGGGACAGAGATATTACAATGAGCAGTTCTTC	CASSKMGQRYYNEQFF
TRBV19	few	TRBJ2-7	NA	TGTGCCAGTAGGGATTGGGCCACGCAGTACTTC	CASRDWATQYF
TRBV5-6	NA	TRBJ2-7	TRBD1	TGTGCCAGCAGCCATTCCCGGGACAGGATAAACCCCTCCTACGAGCAGTACTTC	CASSHSRDRINPSYEQYF
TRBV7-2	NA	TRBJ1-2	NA	TGTGCCAGCAGCTCACTGGGGCAGGCGATAACTGGTGGCTACACCTTC	CASSSLGQAITGGYTF
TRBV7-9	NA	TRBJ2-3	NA	TGTGCCAGCAGCTTAATGGAGCCAGATACGCAGTATTTT	CASSLMEPDTQYF
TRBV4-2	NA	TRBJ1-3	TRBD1	TGTGCCAGCAGCCAACAGGGGGACGTGGGAAACACCATATATTTT	CASSQQGDVGNTIYF
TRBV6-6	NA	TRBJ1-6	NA	TGTGCCAGCACAGGGGCCCGGGAGGGGACCCTCCACTTT	CASTGAREGTLHF
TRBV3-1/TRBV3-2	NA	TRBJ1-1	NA	TGTGCCAGCAGCCAAGAGATTGGGGGGACTGAAGCTTTCTTT	CASSQEIGGTEAFF
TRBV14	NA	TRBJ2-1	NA	TGTGCCAGCAGCCTTTGGCCTTCGAGGGAGGCGCAGTTCTTC	CASSLWPSREAQFF
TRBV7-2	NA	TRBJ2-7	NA	TGTGCCAGCAGCTTTACTGCCACCTACGAGCAGTACTTC	CASSFTATYEQYF
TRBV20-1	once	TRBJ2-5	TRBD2	TGCAGTGCTAGAGCTAGCGGGGGGGCGTACTTC	CSARASGGAYF
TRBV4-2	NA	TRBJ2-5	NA	TGTGCCAGCAGCCCCGGGGAGACCCAGTACTTC	CASSPGETQYF
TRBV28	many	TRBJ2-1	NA	TGTGCCAGCAGTTTTCCGGACTCCGCAAACAATGAGCAGTTCTTC	CASSFPDSANNEQFF
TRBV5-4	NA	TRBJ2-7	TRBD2	TGTGCCAGCAACCTGGGGGGACTAGCGGGATCCTACGAGCAGTACTTC	CASNLGGLAGSYEQYF
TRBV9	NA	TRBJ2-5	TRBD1	TGTGCCAGCAGCGCCGGACAGGGCCCCCCAGAGACCCAGTACTTC	CASSAGQGPPETQYF
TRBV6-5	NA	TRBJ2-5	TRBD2	TGTGCCAGCAGTTACCGGAGCGGGGGTCGAGAGACCCAGTACTTC	CASSYRSGGRETQYF
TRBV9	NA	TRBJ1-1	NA	TGTGCCAGCAGCGTAGCCTCCGGGACTGAAGCTTTCTTT	CASSVASGTEAFF
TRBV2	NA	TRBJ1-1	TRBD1	TGTGCCAGCCCTACAGGGGCAGCGGGGAACACTGAAGCTTTCTTT	CASPTGAAGNTEAFF